What follows are 26 T cell receptor beta chains derived from one specimen sequenced in a study of T cells in Graves' hyperthyroidism and ophthalmopathy. RNA transcripts provided the source from which TCR beta CDR3 regions were amplified. The primer set for the first-round RT-PCR of the TCR CDR3 was HTBI. TCRdb re-called the multiplex PCR reads with MiXCR, one entry per CDR3 protein. The sample shows some 370,000 distinct CDR3 sequences, over 13% of them seen only once. Material for sequencing was blood. Receptor source: a man between 45 and 60 years old with Graves' ophthalmopathy.

Remarks on this clonotype: This may be a read error: a much more frequent sequence differs by one nucleotide. V usage is TRBV29-1 and J usage is TRBJ2-1; no clear D. CDR1 and CDR2 (germline): SQVTM, ANQGSEA. The germline V and J ends were trimmed by 4 bases and 0 bases, with 10 bases remaining between them. This CDR3 region has 14 residues. This CDR3 reads CSVVQRSSYNEQFF. CDR3 DNA sequence: TGCAGCGTTGTACAGAGAAGCTCCTACAATGAGCAGTTCTTC.

The table lists this clonotype with many counts. The V gene is TRBV20-1, the J gene TRBJ1-2, with D possibly TRBD1 on 6 matching bases. The CDR3 consists of 13 residues. From germline, CDR1 is DFQATT and CDR2 SNEGSKA (reference sequence). V lost 3 bases to trimming and J lost 8 bases, with 16 bases between them. This chain's CDR3 is CSARVGGPGGYTF. The CDR3 bases are TGCAGTGCTAGGGTCGGGGGGCCGGGCGGCTACACCTTC.

This clonotype has at least ten counts. This chain joins TRBV20-1 and TRBJ2-3; TRBD1 agrees at 7 bases. CDR1 and CDR2 (germline): DFQATT, SNEGSKA (reference sequence). V was clipped by 3 bases and J by 1 base; unmatched bases: 4. The CDR3 totals 14 residues. CDR3 DNA sequence: TGCAGTGCTAGGGGGGACAGTCGCACAGATACGCAGTATTTT. This encodes CSARGDSRTDTQYF.

The chain recombines TRBV5-4 with TRBJ2-2; D unresolved. Trimming removed 0 bases at V and 8 bases at J, with 8 bases between. Per germline, CDR1 SGHNT and CDR2 YYREEE (reference sequence). The CDR3 covers 13 residues. The CDR3 DNA is TGTGCCAGCAGCTTGGGGATCGATGGGGAGCTGTTTTTT. As protein: CASSLGIDGELFF.

This clonotype was seen ten or more times. This sequence joins TRBV7-3 and TRBJ2-1, with TRBD1 identical over 9 bases. CDR1 is SGHTA and CDR2 is FQGTGA in the germline V gene. Unmatched junction bases numbered 9, after V lost 1 base and J lost 8 bases. This CDR3 contains 16 residues. Here the CDR3 DNA reads TGTGCCAGCAGCTTAAGGGGGACAGGGTCCTCCGATGAGCAGTTCTTC. Its translation: CASSLRGTGSSDEQFF.

This clonotype was recorded many times. The chain couples TRBV5-8 to TRBJ2-1, with 11 nucleotides matching TRBD2. Per the germline V gene, CDR1 is SGHTS and CDR2 is YDEGEE. V shed 5 bases, J shed 7 bases, and the junction held 8 bases outside the gene matches. CDR3 length: 15 amino acids. This chain's CDR3 is CASRIGLAGGNEQFF. The CDR3 nucleotides are TGTGCCAGCAGGATAGGGCTAGCGGGGGGAAATGAGCAGTTCTTC.

As regards this clonotype: A much bigger clone sits one base away, suggesting this may be a read error. The genes are TRBV7-9 and TRBJ1-2, with D possibly matching TRBD1 (5 bases). The CDR3 loop spans 14 amino acids. Germline CDR1 SEHNR, CDR2 FQNEAQ (reference sequence). CDR3 nucleotide sequence: TGTGCCAGCAGCTCTGGGGGATTGGGCTATGGCTGCACCTTC. This translates into CASSSGGLGYGCTF.

This clonotype was recorded a few times. CDR3 loop: CSAPGLAGVEQYF. The CDR3 coding sequence is TGCAGTGCCCCGGGACTAGCGGGAGTCGAGCAGTACTTC. This chain connects TRBV20-1 to TRBJ2-7, with 14 nucleotides matching TRBD2. The CDR3 is 13 residues long. V was pared by 6 bases and J by 6 bases, with 4 bases of the junction left unmatched. From germline, CDR1 is DFQATT and CDR2 SNEGSKA (reference sequence).

This clonotype was detected ten times or more. CDR3 loop: CASSREAGGSGANVLTF. CDR3 nucleotide sequence: TGTGCCAGCAGCCGGGAGGCGGGGGGCTCTGGGGCCAACGTCCTGACTTTC. The rearrangement joins TRBV12-3 or TRBV12-4 to TRBJ2-6; 8 bases align to TRBD2. This CDR3 has 17 residues. Unmatched junction bases numbered 7, after V lost 6 bases and J lost 0 bases.

The chain is built from TRBV7-9 and TRBJ2-5, with D uncertain. The CDR3 spans 14 residues. Deletions cut 4 bases from V and 5 bases from J, with 14 bases between. Germline loops: CDR1 SEHNR, CDR2 FQNEAQ (reference sequence). The CDR3 DNA follows: TGTGCCAGCAGCTCATTAGACCTGACGGAGACCCAGTACTTC. This codes for CASSSLDLTETQYF.

The sample holds many counts of this clonotype. This chain links TRBV20-1 with TRBJ2-7; D is unresolved. Deletions cut 3 bases from V and 2 bases from J, with 14 bases between. CDR3 length: 14 residues. CDR1 and CDR2 (germline): DFQATT, SNEGSKA (reference sequence). The CDR3 loop is CSASPTAPTYEQYF. The CDR3 coding sequence is TGCAGTGCTAGTCCGACCGCTCCAACCTACGAGCAGTACTTC.

The chain recombines TRBV19 with TRBJ2-6, with no clear D. CDR1 LNHDA and CDR2 SQIVND come from the germline V gene (reference sequence). This CDR3 has 15 residues. V lost 6 bases to trimming and J lost 0 bases, with 9 bases between them. The CDR3 reads CASSLLLSGANVLTF. The CDR3 coding sequence is TGTGCCAGTAGCTTGCTACTCTCTGGGGCCAACGTCCTGACTTTC.

The CDR3 region is CASSELPGLAGEDRDNEQFF. Here the CDR3 DNA reads TGTGCCAGCAGTGAACTCCCGGGACTAGCGGGAGAGGATAGGGACAATGAGCAGTTCTTC. The chain couples TRBV2 to TRBJ2-1; 14 bases are shared with TRBD2. The V gene's germline CDR1 is SNHLY and CDR2 FYNNEI. The CDR3 is made up of 20 amino acids. Trimming removed 2 bases from V and 5 bases from J; junction bases left unmatched: 14. Complete variable domain (other parts from reference TRBV2 and TRBJ2-1): EPEVTQTPSHQVTQMGQEVILRCVPISNHLYFYWYRQILGQKVEFLVSFYNNEISEKSEIFDDQFSVERPDGSNFTLKIRSTKLEDSAMYFCASSELPGLAGEDRDNEQFFGPGTRLTVL.

This clonotype appeared many times. The chain uses TRBV2 and TRBJ2-1, with 8 positions matching TRBD1. The germline V gene has CDR1 SNHLY and CDR2 FYNNEI. The trim removed 0 bases at V and 7 bases at J, leaving 2 bases unmatched. The CDR3 length is 14 residues. CDR3 DNA: TGTGCCAGCAGTGAAGCACAGGGGGTAAATGAGCAGTTCTTC. Protein sequence: CASSEAQGVNEQFF.

The CDR3 DNA follows: TGTGCCAGCAGCTCCGACAGGAGCTCCTACGAGCAGTACTTC. As protein: CASSSDRSSYEQYF. The genes are TRBV7-2 and TRBJ2-7; weak D call: TRBD1 (6 bases). Trimming took 4 bases from V and 0 from J, leaving 10 bases between them. The CDR3 length is 14 residues. Germline loops: CDR1 SGHTA, CDR2 FQGNSA. Full variable domain (rest looked up from reference TRBV7-2 and TRBJ2-7): GAGVSQSPSNKVTEKGKDVELRCDPISGHTALYWYRQSLGQGLEFLIYFQGNSAPDKSGLPSDRFSAERTGGSVSTLTIQRTQQEDSAVYLCASSSDRSSYEQYFGPGTRLTVT.

This clonotype has at least ten counts. V is TRBV5-1 and J is TRBJ2-3, with D maybe TRBD1 (6 bases). This CDR3 contains 16 residues. Per germline, CDR1 SGHRS and CDR2 YFSETQ. With 0 bases removed from V and 4 bases from J, the gap between germline ends came to 15 bases. This CDR3 reads CASSLALGANPDTQYF. The CDR3 DNA reads as TGCGCCAGCAGCTTGGCCCTGGGGGCTAACCCAGATACGCAGTATTTT.

In DNA form, the CDR3 reads TGTGCCAGTAGTATAGAGTATAGCAATCAGCCCCAGCATTTT. As protein: CASSIEYSNQPQHF. The genes are TRBV19 and TRBJ1-5; D is unresolved. Per the germline V gene, CDR1 is LNHDA and CDR2 is SQIVND (reference sequence). The CDR3 runs to 14 residues. V was cut by 0 bases and J by 0 bases, with 3 bases left in between. The full variable domain, rest sourced from reference TRBV19 and TRBJ1-5, is DGGITQSPKYLFRKEGQNVTLSCEQNLNHDAMYWYRQDPGQGLRLIYYSQIVNDFQKGDIAEGYSVSREKKESFPLTVTSAQKNPTAFYLCASSIEYSNQPQHFGDGTRLSIL.

This clonotype was detected ten times or more. The rearrangement joins TRBV11-2 to TRBJ2-5; the match to TRBD2 covers 7 bases. Trimming at V came to 1 base and at J to 1 base, leaving 3 bases not matched to a gene. The CDR3 consists of 15 residues. The germline CDR1 and CDR2 sequences are SGHAT and FQNNGV. CDR3 DNA: TGTGCCAGCAGCTTAGGGCGGGAGCCCCAAGAGACCCAGTACTTC. Protein sequence: CASSLGREPQETQYF. The whole variable domain, remainder taken from reference TRBV11-2 and TRBJ2-5, is EAGVAQSPRYKIIEKRQSVAFWCNPISGHATLYWYQQILGQGPKLLIQFQNNGVVDDSQLPKDRFSAERLKGVDSTLKIQPAKLEDSAVYLCASSLGREPQETQYFGPGTRLLVL.

This clonotype occurred many times. V usage is TRBV30 and J usage is TRBJ2-3; tentative D call: TRBD2 (6 bases). The ends were cut back, 3 bases at V and 4 bases at J, with 17 bases in the middle. This CDR3 contains 15 residues. The germline CDR1 and CDR2 sequences are GTSNPN and SVGIG (reference sequence). In DNA form, the CDR3 reads TGTGCCTGGAGGGACTTTCGGGAGCTGGCAGATACGCAGTATTTT. This sequence encodes CAWRDFRELADTQYF.

This clonotype was counted many times. The rearrangement uses TRBV20-1 and TRBJ2-7; D unclear. The V gene's germline CDR1 is DFQATT and CDR2 SNEGSKA (reference sequence). Trimming took off 3 bases at V and 0 bases at J, with 12 bases between the two ends. The CDR3 runs to 14 residues. The CDR3 loop reads CSARPAVGSYEQYF. DNA for the CDR3: TGCAGTGCTAGGCCGGCGGTGGGCTCCTACGAGCAGTACTTC.

This clonotype came up many times. This chain uses TRBV28 with TRBJ2-1; 10 bases are shared with TRBD2. J was trimmed by 5 bases and V by 3 bases; bases with no gene match: 16. The germline CDR1 and CDR2 sequences are MDHEN and SYDVKM. This CDR3 spans 19 amino acids. The chain's CDR3 is CASSFPSPLAGISHNEQFF. The CDR3, as DNA: TGTGCCAGCAGTTTCCCGAGCCCACTAGCGGGGATAAGTCACAATGAGCAGTTCTTC.

This chain uses TRBV5-4 with TRBJ2-1, with a possible D match to TRBD2 (5 bases). This CDR3 contains 16 residues. V lost 4 bases and J 1 base, leaving 15 bases between the germline ends. The germline V gene encodes CDR1 SGHNT and CDR2 YYREEE (reference sequence). The CDR3 is CASSPGSSGSYNEQFF. The CDR3 DNA reads TGTGCCAGCAGCCCTGGTTCGTCGGGGTCCTACAATGAGCAGTTCTTC. The whole variable domain, filled in from reference TRBV5-4 and TRBJ2-1, reads ETGVTQSPTHLIKTRGQQVTLRCSSQSGHNTVSWYQQALGQGPQFIFQYYREEENGRGNFPPRFSGLQFPNYSSELNVNALELDDSALYLCASSPGSSGSYNEQFFGPGTRLTVL.

This clonotype was observed at least ten times. The chain employs TRBV12-5 and TRBJ1-1; perhaps TRBD1 as D (6 bases). This CDR3 has 19 amino acids. CDR1 LGHNT and CDR2 FRNRAP come from the germline V gene. With 3 bases removed from V and 3 bases from J, the gap between germline ends came to 26 bases. The CDR3 DNA is TGTGCTAGTGGTTTTTTCGTCTGGGGGGCAGATGTGCCGGACACTGAAGCTTTCTTT. It translates to CASGFFVWGADVPDTEAFF.

This clonotype occurred many times. This chain links TRBV12-3 or TRBV12-4 with TRBJ2-3; D call uncertain. CDR3 length: 16 residues. Trimming took off 5 bases at V and 0 bases at J, with 15 bases between the two ends. CDR3 sequence: CASSHSSLGSTDTQYF. CDR3 DNA: TGTGCCAGCAGTCACTCCTCCCTGGGTAGCACAGATACGCAGTATTTT.

The sample holds many counts of this clonotype. The chain is built from TRBV2 and TRBJ2-3; TRBD2 matches at 7 bases. The V gene's germline CDR1 is SNHLY and CDR2 FYNNEI. Germline trimming cut 7 bases from V and 6 bases from J; bases unmatched to any gene: 7. This CDR3 region has 13 residues. As DNA, the CDR3 is TGTGCCAGCAATGGGGGGGATGGGGATACGCAGTATTTT. This translates into CASNGGDGDTQYF. Full variable domain (outside the CDR3, taken from reference TRBV2 and TRBJ2-3): EPEVTQTPSHQVTQMGQEVILRCVPISNHLYFYWYRQILGQKVEFLVSFYNNEISEKSEIFDDQFSVERPDGSNFTLKIRSTKLEDSAMYFCASNGGDGDTQYFGPGTRLTVL.

About this clonotype itself: A much more abundant neighbour one base away suggests this may be a read error. The gene calls are TRBV10-2 and TRBJ2-5; D is uncertain. The CDR3 runs 15 residues. The germline CDR1 and CDR2 sequences are WSHSY and SAAADI. CDR3 sequence: CASSDLNRGGETQCF. In nucleotides, the CDR3 is TGCGCCAGCAGTGACCTTAATCGTGGTGGCGAGACCCAGTGCTTC.